This is a list of T cell receptor beta chains from one sample in a study of cytomegalovirus exposure and HLA in healthy donors. Sequenced by immunoSEQ multiplex PCR; TCRdb stores in-frame clones only, minus some. The data contain about 280,000 clones, around nine tenths of them seen just once; the ten biggest clones take up roughly 0.93%. Source material: PBMCs. The origin of the receptors is a woman in her late teens or twenties in good health and CMV-seronegative. Each CDR3 is given with its conserved first and last residue. Fields, in order: D gene, V gene, clone size, J gene, CDR3 protein, CDR3 DNA. A D gene is named only where the DNA matches it firmly. Where a row states a size, it is once, few, many or the class of an expanded clone; other rows omit it.

.	TRBV28	few	TRBJ1-2	CASYGYGYTF	TGTGCCAGCTACGGCTATGGCTACACCTTC
.	TRBV5-1	few	TRBJ2-5	CASSSKETQYF	TGCGCCAGCAGCTCTAAAGAGACCCAGTACTTC
TRBD2	TRBV7-2	.	TRBJ2-3	CASSSRTSGWSTDTQYF	TGTGCCAGCAGCTCAAGGACTAGCGGGTGGAGCACAGATACGCAGTATTTT
.	TRBV5-5	.	TRBJ2-2	CASSRVPLNTGELFF	TGTGCCAGCAGCCGGGTTCCACTAAACACCGGGGAGCTGTTTTTT
TRBD1	TRBV18	.	TRBJ2-7	CASSGTGGYEQYF	TGTGCCAGCTCCGGGACAGGGGGATACGAGCAGTACTTC
TRBD1	TRBV19	.	TRBJ2-2	CASSHGTGDGELFF	TGTGCCAGTAGTCACGGGACAGGGGACGGGGAGCTGTTTTTT
.	TRBV9	.	TRBJ2-1	CASSVVSTPPVEQFF	TGTGCCAGCAGCGTAGTAAGTACCCCTCCGGTTGAGCAGTTCTTC
TRBD1	TRBV7-2	.	TRBJ2-7	CASSLVGGDGEQYF	TGTGCCAGCAGCTTAGTAGGGGGCGACGGCGAGCAGTACTTC
.	TRBV10-3	few	TRBJ2-2	CATQNREATGELFF	TGTGCCACCCAAAACAGGGAAGCGACCGGGGAGCTGTTTTTT
.	TRBV6-1	.	TRBJ2-7	CASKEGWSYEQYF	TGTGCCAGCAAGGAGGGATGGAGTTACGAGCAGTACTTC
TRBD1	TRBV4-1	few	TRBJ1-2	CASSSPDRGSGGGYTF	TGCGCCAGCAGTAGTCCGGACCGAGGTTCAGGGGGCGGCTACACCTTC
TRBD1	TRBV6-5	.	TRBJ2-7	CASSYWGQGANEQYF	TGTGCCAGCAGTTACTGGGGACAGGGGGCGAACGAGCAGTACTTC
TRBD2	TRBV4-2	.	TRBJ2-1	CASSNSGSGDNEQFF	TGTGCCAGCAGCAATAGCGGGAGCGGCGACAATGAGCAGTTCTTC
TRBD2	TRBV23-1	.	TRBJ2-5	CASTPLQTSGSLETQYF	TGCGCCAGCACCCCCCTCCAGACTAGCGGGAGTTTGGAGACCCAGTACTTC
TRBD2	TRBV28	.	TRBJ2-3	CASSMGGRADTQYF	TGTGCCAGCAGTATGGGGGGGAGGGCAGATACGCAGTATTTT